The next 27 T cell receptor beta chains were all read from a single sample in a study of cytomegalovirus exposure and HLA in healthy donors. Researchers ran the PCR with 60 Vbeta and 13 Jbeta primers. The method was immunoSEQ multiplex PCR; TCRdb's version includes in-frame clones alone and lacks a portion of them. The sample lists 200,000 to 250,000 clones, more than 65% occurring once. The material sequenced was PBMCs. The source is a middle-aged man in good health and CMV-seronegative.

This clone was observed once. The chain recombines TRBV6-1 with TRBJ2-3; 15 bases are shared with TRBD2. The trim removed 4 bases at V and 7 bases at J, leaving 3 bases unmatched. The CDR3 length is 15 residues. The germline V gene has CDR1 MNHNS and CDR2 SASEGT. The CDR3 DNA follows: TGTGCCAGCAGTGGGGGACTAGCGGGAGGAAATACGCAGTATTTT. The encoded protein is CASSGGLAGGNTQYF.

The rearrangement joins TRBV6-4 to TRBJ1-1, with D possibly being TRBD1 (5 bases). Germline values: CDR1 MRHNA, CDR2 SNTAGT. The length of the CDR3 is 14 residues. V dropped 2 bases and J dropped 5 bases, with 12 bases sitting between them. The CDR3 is CASSDGTGVTEAFF. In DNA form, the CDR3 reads TGTGCCAGCAGTGACGGGACGGGGGTAACTGAAGCTTTCTTT.

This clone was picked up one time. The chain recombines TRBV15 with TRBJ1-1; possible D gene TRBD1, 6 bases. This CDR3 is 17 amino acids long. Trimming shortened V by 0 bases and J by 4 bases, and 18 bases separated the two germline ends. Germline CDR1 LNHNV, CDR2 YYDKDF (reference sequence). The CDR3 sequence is CATSRDRGTGIGTEAFF. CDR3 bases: TGTGCCACCAGCAGAGATCGAGGAACAGGGATCGGCACTGAAGCTTTCTTT.

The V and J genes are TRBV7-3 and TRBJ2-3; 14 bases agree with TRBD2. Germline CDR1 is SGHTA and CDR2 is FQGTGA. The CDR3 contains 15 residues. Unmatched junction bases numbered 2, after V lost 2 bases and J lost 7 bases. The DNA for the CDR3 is TGTGCCAGCAGCTTAGGACTAGCGGGGGGACATACGCAGTATTTT. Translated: CASSLGLAGGHTQYF.

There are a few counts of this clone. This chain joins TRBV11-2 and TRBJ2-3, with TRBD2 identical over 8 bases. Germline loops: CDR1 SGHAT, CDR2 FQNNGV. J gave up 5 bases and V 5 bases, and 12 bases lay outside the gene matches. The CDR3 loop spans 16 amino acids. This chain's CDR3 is CASSPGRGKGLDTQYF. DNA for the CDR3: TGTGCCAGCAGCCCCGGGAGGGGAAAAGGACTAGATACGCAGTATTTT.

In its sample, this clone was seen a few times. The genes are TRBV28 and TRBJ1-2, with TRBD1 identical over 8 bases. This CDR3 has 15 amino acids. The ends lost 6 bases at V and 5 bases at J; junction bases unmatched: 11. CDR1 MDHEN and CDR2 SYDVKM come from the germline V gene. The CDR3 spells CASSPNRGVQYGYTF. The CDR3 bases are TGTGCCAGCAGCCCGAACAGGGGGGTTCAGTATGGCTACACCTTC.

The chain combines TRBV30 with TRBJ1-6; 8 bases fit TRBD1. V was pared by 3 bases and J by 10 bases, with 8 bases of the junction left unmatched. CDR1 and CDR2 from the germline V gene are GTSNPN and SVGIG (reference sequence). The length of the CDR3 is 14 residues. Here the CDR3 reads CAWSRTGLGSPLHF. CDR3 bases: TGTGCCTGGAGCAGGACAGGGTTGGGATCACCCCTCCACTTT.

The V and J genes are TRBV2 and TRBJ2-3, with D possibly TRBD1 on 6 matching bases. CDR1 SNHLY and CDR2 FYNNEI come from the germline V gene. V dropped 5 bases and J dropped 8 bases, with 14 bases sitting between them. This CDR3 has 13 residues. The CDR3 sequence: CASSIQQGFTQYF. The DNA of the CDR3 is TGTGCCAGCAGTATTCAACAGGGATTTACGCAGTATTTT.

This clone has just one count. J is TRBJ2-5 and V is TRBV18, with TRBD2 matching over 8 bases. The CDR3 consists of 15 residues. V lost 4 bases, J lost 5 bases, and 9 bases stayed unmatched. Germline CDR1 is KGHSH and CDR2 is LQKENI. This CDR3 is CASSLSGSIGETQYF. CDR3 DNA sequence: TGTGCCAGCTCACTGAGCGGGAGTATCGGGGAGACCCAGTACTTC.

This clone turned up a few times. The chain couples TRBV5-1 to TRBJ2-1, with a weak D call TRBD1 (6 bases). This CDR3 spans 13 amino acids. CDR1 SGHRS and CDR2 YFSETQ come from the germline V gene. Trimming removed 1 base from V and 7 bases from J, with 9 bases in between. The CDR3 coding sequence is TGCGCCAGCAGCTTGCAGGGGACGAATGAGCAGTTCTTC. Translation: CASSLQGTNEQFF. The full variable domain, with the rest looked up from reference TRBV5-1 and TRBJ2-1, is KAGVTQTPRYLIKTRGQQVTLSCSPISGHRSVSWYQQTPGQGLQFLFEYFSETQRNKGNFPGRFSGRQFSNSRSEMNVSTLELGDSALYLCASSLQGTNEQFFGPGTRLTVL.

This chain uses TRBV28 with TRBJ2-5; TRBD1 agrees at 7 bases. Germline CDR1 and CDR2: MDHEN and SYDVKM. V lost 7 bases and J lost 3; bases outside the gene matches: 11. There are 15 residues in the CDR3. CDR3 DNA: TGTGCCAGCACCCATTCCGGGACAGCGAAAGAGACCCAGTACTTC. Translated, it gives CASTHSGTAKETQYF.

The CDR3 DNA sequence: TGTGCCAGCAGCGAGACAGGGGGCGGAAGGGAGCAGTACTTC. Protein: CASSETGGGREQYF. The gene calls are TRBV9 and TRBJ2-5; 10 bases map to TRBD1. This CDR3 contains 14 residues. V lost 3 bases and J lost 11; bases outside the gene matches: 10. CDR1 is SGDLS and CDR2 is YYNGEE in the germline V gene.

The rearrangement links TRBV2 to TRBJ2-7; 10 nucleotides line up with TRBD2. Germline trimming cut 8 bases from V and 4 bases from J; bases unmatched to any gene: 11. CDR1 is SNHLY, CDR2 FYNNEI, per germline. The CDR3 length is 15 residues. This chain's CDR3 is CASRGSSGRRYEQYF. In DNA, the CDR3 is TGTGCCAGCCGGGGGTCTAGCGGGAGAAGATACGAGCAGTACTTC.

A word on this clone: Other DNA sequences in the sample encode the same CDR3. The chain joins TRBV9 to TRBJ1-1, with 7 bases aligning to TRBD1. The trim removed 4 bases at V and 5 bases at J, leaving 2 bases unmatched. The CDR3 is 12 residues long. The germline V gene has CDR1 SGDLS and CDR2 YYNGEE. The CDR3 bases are TGTGCCAGCAGCCCACAGGGGACTGAAGCTTTCTTT. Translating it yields CASSPQGTEAFF.

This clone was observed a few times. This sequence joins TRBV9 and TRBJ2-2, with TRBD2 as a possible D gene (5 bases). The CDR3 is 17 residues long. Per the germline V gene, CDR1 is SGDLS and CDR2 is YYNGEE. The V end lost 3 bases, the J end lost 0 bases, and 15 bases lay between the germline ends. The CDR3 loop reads CASSAPPAGSNTGELFF. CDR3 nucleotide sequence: TGTGCCAGCAGCGCACCCCCGGCGGGTTCGAACACCGGGGAGCTGTTTTTT.

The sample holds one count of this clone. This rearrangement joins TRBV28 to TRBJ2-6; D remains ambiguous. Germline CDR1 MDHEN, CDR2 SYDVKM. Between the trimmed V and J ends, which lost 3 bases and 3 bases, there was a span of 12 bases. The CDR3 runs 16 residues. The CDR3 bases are TGTGCCAGCAGTTTTCGAGGCGCCAATGGGGCCAACGTCCTGACTTTC. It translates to CASSFRGANGANVLTF. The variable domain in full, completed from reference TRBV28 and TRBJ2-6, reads DVKVTQSSRYLVKRTGEKVFLECVQDMDHENMFWYRQDPGLGLRLIYFSYDVKMKEKGDIPEGYSVSREKKERFSLILESASTNQTSMYLCASSFRGANGANVLTFGAGSRLTVL.

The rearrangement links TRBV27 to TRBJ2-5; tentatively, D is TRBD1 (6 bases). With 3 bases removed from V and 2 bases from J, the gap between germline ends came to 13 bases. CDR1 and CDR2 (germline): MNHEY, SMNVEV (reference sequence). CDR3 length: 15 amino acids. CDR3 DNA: TGTGCCAGCAGTTTGGTGGACAGAATTCAAGAGACCCAGTACTTC. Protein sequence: CASSLVDRIQETQYF.

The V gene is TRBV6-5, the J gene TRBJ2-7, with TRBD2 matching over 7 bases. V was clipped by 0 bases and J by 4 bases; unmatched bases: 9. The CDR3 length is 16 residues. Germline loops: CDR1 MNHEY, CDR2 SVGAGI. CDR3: CASSYSGTGGLYEQYF. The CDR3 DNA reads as TGTGCCAGCAGTTACTCGGGTACGGGGGGACTATACGAGCAGTACTTC.

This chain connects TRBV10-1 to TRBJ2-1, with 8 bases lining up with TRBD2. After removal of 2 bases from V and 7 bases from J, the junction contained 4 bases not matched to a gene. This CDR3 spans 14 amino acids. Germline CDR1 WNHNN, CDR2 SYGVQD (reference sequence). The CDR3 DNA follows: TGCGCCAGCAGTGAGGCGGGAGGATTTAATGAGCAGTTCTTC. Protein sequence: CASSEAGGFNEQFF.

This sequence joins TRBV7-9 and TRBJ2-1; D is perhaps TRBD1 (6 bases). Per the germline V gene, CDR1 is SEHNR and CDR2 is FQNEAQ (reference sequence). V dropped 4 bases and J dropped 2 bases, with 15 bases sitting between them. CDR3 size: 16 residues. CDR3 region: CASSYRTGTPYNEQFF. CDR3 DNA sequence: TGTGCCAGCAGCTACCGTACAGGGACCCCCTACAATGAGCAGTTCTTC.

CDR3: CASSFGQPDQPQHF. DNA for the CDR3: TGTGCCAGTAGTTTCGGACAGCCCGATCAGCCCCAGCATTTT. The chain employs TRBV19 and TRBJ1-5; maybe TRBD1 (6 bases). Deletions cut 5 bases from V and 5 bases from J, with 13 bases between. CDR1 and CDR2 from the germline V gene are LNHDA and SQIVND (reference sequence). This CDR3 comprises 14 residues.

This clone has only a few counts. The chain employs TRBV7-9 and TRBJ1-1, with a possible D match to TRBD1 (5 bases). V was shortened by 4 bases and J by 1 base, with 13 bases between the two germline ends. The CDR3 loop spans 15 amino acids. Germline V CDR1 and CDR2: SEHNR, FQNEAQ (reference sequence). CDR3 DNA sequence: TGTGCCAGCAGCTGGCCAGGGCAGCCGAACACTGAAGCTTTCTTT. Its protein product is CASSWPGQPNTEAFF.

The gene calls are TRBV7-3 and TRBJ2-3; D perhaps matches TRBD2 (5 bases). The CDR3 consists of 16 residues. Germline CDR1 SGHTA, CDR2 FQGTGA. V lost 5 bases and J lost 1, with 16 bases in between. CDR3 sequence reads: CASSPERISRTDTQYF. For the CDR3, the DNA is TGTGCCAGCAGCCCCGAGCGGATTTCTCGCACAGATACGCAGTATTTT.

The CDR3 DNA reads as TGTGCCAGCGCCAAACTAGGCGGGAGGGAAGAGACCCAGTACTTC. It codes for CASAKLGGREETQYF. V and J are TRBV27 and TRBJ2-5, with 9 bases aligning to TRBD2. The CDR3 consists of 15 residues. Trimming at V came to 8 bases and at J to 3 bases, leaving 10 bases not matched to a gene. Germline values: CDR1 MNHEY, CDR2 SMNVEV (reference sequence).

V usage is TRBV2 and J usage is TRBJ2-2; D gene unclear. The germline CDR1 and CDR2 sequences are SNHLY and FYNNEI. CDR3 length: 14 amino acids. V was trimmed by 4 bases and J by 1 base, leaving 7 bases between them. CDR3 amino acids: CASSADMNTGELFF. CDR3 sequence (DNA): TGTGCCAGCAGTGCCGACATGAACACCGGGGAGCTGTTTTTT.

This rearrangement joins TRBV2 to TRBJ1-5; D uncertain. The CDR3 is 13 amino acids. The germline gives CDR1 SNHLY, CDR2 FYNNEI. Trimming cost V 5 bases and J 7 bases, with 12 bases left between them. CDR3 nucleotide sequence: TGTGCCAGCAGTCTCGTTAAAATGCAGCCCCAGCATTTT. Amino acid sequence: CASSLVKMQPQHF.

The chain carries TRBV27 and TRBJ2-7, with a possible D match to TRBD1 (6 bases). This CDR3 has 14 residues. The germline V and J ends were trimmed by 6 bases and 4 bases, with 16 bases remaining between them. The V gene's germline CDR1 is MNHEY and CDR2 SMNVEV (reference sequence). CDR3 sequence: CASRQQGIGYEQYF. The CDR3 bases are TGTGCCAGCAGACAACAGGGAATCGGATACGAGCAGTACTTC.